A single TCR beta chain is shown here with its context. This sample stems from a study of blood T cell repertoires in COVID-19. Original analysis: Nucleated cell counts were estimated from reference gene primer amplification. Data came from immunoSEQ multiplex PCR; TCRdb stores just in-frame clones and leaves some out. V and J calls plus clone size are reproduced from that table; the DNA served to infer D and trimming. The data show about 160,000 clones, 75% to 85% seen once. Cohort allocation depended upon clinical history that participants reported. The study counted Cohort 3 donors as recovered given two negative PCRs, clearance, or symptom resolution. V lost 4 bases and J 5 bases, leaving 9 bases between the germline ends. In germline, CDR1 is SGHRS, CDR2 YFSETQ. The CDR3 has 13 amino acids.

The clonotype was recovered from a woman in her sixties or seventies who had recovered from COVID-19. The rearrangement links TRBV5-1 to TRBJ1-4; D unclear. Material for sequencing was PBMCs or T cells enriched from blood (not recorded which). CDR3 DNA: TGCGCCAGCAGCATTAGTTCCAATGAAAAACTGTTTTTT. Translation gives CASSISSNEKLFF.